The next 29 T cell receptor beta chains were all read from a single sample in a study of cytomegalovirus exposure and HLA in healthy donors. PCR amplification relied on 60 Vbeta primers (plus 13 Jbeta primers). Measured with immunoSEQ multiplex PCR; TCRdb has only the in-frame clones, and not every one. The sample holds fewer than 70,000 clones, 68% seen once. Sequences were obtained from PBMCs. The source of these receptors is a woman in her 30s in good health and CMV-seronegative.

The rearrangement links TRBV5-1 to TRBJ1-2, with 7 bases identical to TRBD1. The germline gives CDR1 SGHRS, CDR2 YFSETQ. This CDR3 is 14 amino acids long. V was pared by 0 bases and J by 2 bases, with 1 base of the junction left unmatched. The CDR3 DNA reads TGCGCCAGCAGCTTGGTGACAGGGAACTATGGCTACACCTTC. Its translation: CASSLVTGNYGYTF.

The rearrangement uses TRBV7-2 and TRBJ1-2; D remains unclear. V was cut by 5 bases and J by 4 bases, with 11 bases left in between. Germline CDR1 is SGHTA and CDR2 is FQGNSA. There are 13 residues in the CDR3. The chain's CDR3 is CASSLKGGYGYTF. DNA of the CDR3: TGTGCCAGCAGCCTCAAAGGCGGCTATGGCTACACCTTC.

The V call is TRBV5-5, the J call TRBJ2-4, with D tentatively TRBD2 (5 bases). Germline-derived CDR1 and CDR2 are SGHKS and YYEKEE (reference sequence). Trimming pared 4 bases from V and 5 bases from J, leaving 13 bases between. The CDR3 extends over 14 amino acids. The CDR3 region has the DNA TGTGCCAGCAGCGCGGGCCCCCCGGAAAACATTCAGTACTTC. The encoded protein is CASSAGPPENIQYF.

The chain recombines TRBV2 with TRBJ1-1, with D unresolved. CDR3 length: 13 residues. Germline V gene sequence: CDR1 SNHLY, CDR2 FYNNEI. Trimming removed 7 bases from V and 0 bases from J, with 9 bases in between. DNA for the CDR3: TGTGCCAGCACCCTCAACATGAACACTGAAGCTTTCTTT. Protein: CASTLNMNTEAFF.

This clone showed up just a few times. This chain connects TRBV5-1 to TRBJ2-3, with 13 nucleotides matching TRBD2. With V trimmed by 0 bases and J by 0 bases, 1 base remained unmatched. This CDR3 has 17 residues. Germline-derived CDR1 and CDR2 are SGHRS and YFSETQ. Written as DNA, the CDR3 is TGCGCCAGCAGCTTGGGACTAGCGGGGGGCAGCACAGATACGCAGTATTTT. Translation: CASSLGLAGGSTDTQYF.

The rearrangement links TRBV18 to TRBJ2-3; 9 nucleotides align to TRBD2. CDR3 length: 13 residues. Germline V gene lookup returns CDR1 KGHSH and CDR2 LQKENI. With 9 bases clipped from V and 1 base from J, the junction kept 2 bases outside the gene matches. As DNA, the CDR3 is TGTGCCAGTTTAGCGGGGGGCACAGATACGCAGTATTTT. Its protein product is CASLAGGTDTQYF. Drawing the rest from reference TRBV18 and TRBJ2-3, the complete variable domain is NAGVMQNPRHLVRRRGQEARLRCSPMKGHSHVYWYRQLPEEGLKFMVYLQKENIIDESGMPKERFSAEFPKEGPSILRIQQVVRGDSAAYFCASLAGGTDTQYFGPGTRLTVL.

V is TRBV9 and J is TRBJ2-5, with 9 bases matching TRBD2. V was clipped by 2 bases and J by 7 bases; unmatched bases: 15. Germline V CDR1 and CDR2: SGDLS, YYNGEE. This CDR3 spans 17 amino acids. CDR3 residues: CASSVGGSGGTVATQYF. CDR3 nucleotide sequence: TGTGCCAGCAGCGTCGGCGGGAGCGGGGGGACAGTCGCGACCCAGTACTTC.

The genes are TRBV10-1 and TRBJ1-2; the match to TRBD1 covers 7 bases. Germline values: CDR1 WNHNN, CDR2 SYGVQD (reference sequence). CDR3 length: 14 residues. The J segment lost 0 bases and the V segment lost 2 bases, leaving 0 bases of the junction unmatched. CDR3 bases: TGCGCCAGCAGTGAGGGGACAGCTAACTATGGCTACACCTTC. Amino acids: CASSEGTANYGYTF.

The chain recombines TRBV11-2 with TRBJ1-2; D not resolved. This CDR3 comprises 15 residues. Trimming stripped 0 bases from V and 4 bases from J, with 12 bases between. Per germline, CDR1 SGHAT and CDR2 FQNNGV. The CDR3 region has the DNA TGTGCCAGCAGCTTAGATCCAGGAGGGATCTATGGCTACACCTTC. The encoded protein is CASSLDPGGIYGYTF.

The genes are TRBV7-9 and TRBJ2-3; 7 bases map to TRBD2. The CDR3 extends over 18 amino acids. CDR1 and CDR2 from the germline V gene are SEHNR and FQNEAQ (reference sequence). V was clipped by 4 bases and J by 6 bases; unmatched bases: 19. CDR3 DNA: TGTGCCAGCAGCTCAACATGGGGGGGGGACTTCAAGATGGATACGCAGTATTTT. It encodes CASSSTWGGDFKMDTQYF.

V gene TRBV7-7 combines with J gene TRBJ2-6; possibly TRBD1 for D (5 bases). This CDR3 spans 15 amino acids. V lost 5 bases to trimming and J lost 0 bases, with 8 bases between them. CDR1 SSHAT and CDR2 FNYEAQ come from the germline V gene (reference sequence). In DNA, the CDR3 is TGTGCCAGCAGCCCGCAGGGCTCTGGGGCCAACGTCCTGACTTTC. Its translation: CASSPQGSGANVLTF.

This clone was picked up a small number of times. The chain uses TRBV5-6 and TRBJ2-5, with 9 nucleotides matching TRBD2. Germline V gene sequence: CDR1 SGHDT, CDR2 YYEEEE. V trimming: 0 bases; J trimming: 2 bases; junction bases outside the gene matches: 11. The CDR3 consists of 18 residues. The CDR3 here is CASSLGLAGLGRQETQYF. In DNA form, the CDR3 reads TGTGCCAGCAGCTTGGGGCTAGCGGGGCTGGGGAGGCAAGAGACCCAGTACTTC.

V usage is TRBV2 and J usage is TRBJ1-4, with D maybe TRBD1 (6 bases). The CDR3 sequence is 15 residues long. Germline assignment: CDR1 SNHLY and CDR2 FYNNEI. V was cut by 6 bases and J by 5 bases, with 16 bases left in between. CDR3 protein: CASRSGDRANEKLFF. The CDR3 nucleotides read TGTGCCAGCAGGTCAGGGGACCGAGCAAATGAAAAACTGTTTTTT.

The rearrangement links TRBV30 to TRBJ2-1; 7 nucleotides match TRBD2. In germline, CDR1 is GTSNPN, CDR2 SVGIG (reference sequence). The length of the CDR3 is 13 residues. Trimming cost V 3 bases and J 7 bases; bases outside gene matches: 6. The CDR3 loop reads CAWRGFGRNEQFF. CDR3 bases: TGTGCCTGGAGGGGGTTCGGGAGGAATGAGCAGTTCTTC.

This clone appeared a few times. The V call is TRBV5-4, the J call TRBJ1-3; D remains unclear. This CDR3 region has 16 residues. V lost 0 bases and J lost 1, with 11 bases in between. CDR1 is SGHNT, CDR2 YYREEE, per germline (reference sequence). The CDR3 bases are TGTGCCAGCAGCTTGGATCCGGGGAGGTCTGGAAACACCATATATTTT. Encoded protein: CASSLDPGRSGNTIYF.

The chain employs TRBV7-8 and TRBJ2-3, with TRBD2 matching 11 bases. The CDR3 consists of 17 residues. With 1 base clipped from V and 8 bases from J, the junction kept 11 bases outside the gene matches. The germline CDR1 and CDR2 sequences are SGHVS and FQNEAQ. The CDR3 DNA sequence: TGTGCCAGCAGCTTAGACGGGCTAGCGGGAGGCTTTGCTACGCAGTATTTT. Translation gives CASSLDGLAGGFATQYF.

V usage is TRBV7-2 and J usage is TRBJ2-4; 14 bases line up with TRBD2. There are 19 residues in the CDR3. The V gene end was trimmed by 1 base and the J gene end by 1 base; junction bases not matched to a gene: 6. Germline CDR1 is SGHTA and CDR2 is FQGNSA. The CDR3 DNA is TGTGCCAGCAGCTTAGGACTAGCGGGGGGGACAGGGGCCAAAAACATTCAGTACTTC. Amino acid sequence: CASSLGLAGGTGAKNIQYF.

The V gene is TRBV10-3, the J gene TRBJ2-7; TRBD2 matches at 11 bases. Germline V gene data show CDR1 as ENHRY and CDR2 as SYGVKD. V dropped 6 bases and J dropped 8; count of bases not matched to a gene: 9. This CDR3 is 14 amino acids long. CDR3 sequence reads: CAIREASGGTQQYF. For the CDR3, the DNA is TGTGCCATCAGGGAGGCTAGCGGGGGGACCCAGCAGTACTTC.

V and J are TRBV18 and TRBJ1-2; TRBD1 matches at 7 bases. CDR1 is KGHSH, CDR2 LQKENI, per germline. CDR3 size: 16 residues. Trimming took 5 bases from V and 12 from J; bases not matched to a gene: 21. CDR3 residues: CASSYNSGQSTNPHTF. DNA of the CDR3: TGTGCCAGCTCATATAATTCGGGACAGAGTACCAACCCCCACACCTTC.

The J gene is TRBJ2-2, the V gene TRBV6-1, with 9 bases matching TRBD1. The trim removed 7 bases at V and 7 bases at J, leaving 10 bases unmatched. CDR3 length equals 15 residues. Germline CDR1 is MNHNS and CDR2 is SASEGT. The CDR3 DNA reads as TGTGCCAGCACCCAAGGAGGGACAGGGCACGGGGAGCTGTTTTTT. Translation: CASTQGGTGHGELFF.

The V and J genes are TRBV7-9 and TRBJ2-7; 10 nucleotides line up with TRBD2. This CDR3 is 14 amino acids long. After removal of 2 bases from V and 5 bases from J, the junction contained 3 bases not matched to a gene. Germline V gene lookup returns CDR1 SEHNR and CDR2 FQNEAQ (reference sequence). CDR3 DNA sequence: TGTGCCAGCAGCTTATTAGGACTAGCGGACGAGCAGTACTTC. This sequence encodes CASSLLGLADEQYF.

The chain combines TRBV4-2 with TRBJ1-5; the D gene is possibly TRBD1 (6 bases). The V end lost 4 bases, the J end lost 4 bases, and 14 bases lay between the germline ends. This CDR3 contains 15 residues. Germline V lookup: CDR1 LGHNA, CDR2 YNFKEQ. The CDR3 spells CASSPYWGTNQPQHF. CDR3 bases: TGTGCCAGCAGCCCCTATTGGGGGACAAATCAGCCCCAGCATTTT.

The genes are TRBV7-6 and TRBJ2-7; D gene uncertain. Trimming pared 4 bases from V and 7 bases from J, leaving 11 bases between. Germline V lookup: CDR1 SGHVS, CDR2 FNYEAQ. This CDR3 region has 12 residues. The CDR3: CASSSASSEQYF. The CDR3 coding sequence is TGTGCCAGCAGCTCCGCTTCGAGTGAGCAGTACTTC.

The chain links TRBV7-3 to TRBJ2-1; the match to TRBD2 covers 10 bases. The CDR3 length is 14 residues. Germline V lookup: CDR1 SGHTA, CDR2 FQGTGA. Trimming cost V 0 bases and J 10 bases; bases outside gene matches: 3. CDR3 in amino acids: CASSLTAGGKEQFF. In DNA form, the CDR3 reads TGTGCCAGCAGCTTAACAGCGGGGGGGAAGGAGCAGTTCTTC.

The rearrangement joins TRBV5-1 to TRBJ1-1; D is perhaps TRBD1 (5 bases). The CDR3 length is 16 residues. V was pared by 7 bases and J by 4 bases, with 23 bases between. The germline CDR1 and CDR2 sequences are SGHRS and YFSETQ. The CDR3 bases are TGCGCCAGCTTCGCCGGGGAGGGGCGCGGTTTCACTGAAGCTTTCTTT. It translates to CASFAGEGRGFTEAFF.

This chain links TRBV11-2 with TRBJ2-7; TRBD1 matches at 11 bases. Germline CDR1 SGHAT, CDR2 FQNNGV. There are 14 residues in the CDR3. J gave up 6 bases and V 5 bases, and 6 bases lay outside the gene matches. The CDR3: CASSLGQGAGEQYF. In nucleotides, the CDR3 is TGTGCCAGCAGCCTTGGACAGGGGGCAGGCGAGCAGTACTTC. The entire variable domain, with the rest obtained from reference TRBV11-2 and TRBJ2-7, is as follows: EAGVAQSPRYKIIEKRQSVAFWCNPISGHATLYWYQQILGQGPKLLIQFQNNGVVDDSQLPKDRFSAERLKGVDSTLKIQPAKLEDSAVYLCASSLGQGAGEQYFGPGTRLTVT.

This chain connects TRBV7-2 to TRBJ2-2; no definite D call. Trimming stripped 1 base from V and 1 base from J, with 7 bases between. CDR3 size: 15 residues. CDR1 is SGHTA, CDR2 FQGNSA, per germline. The CDR3 DNA reads TGTGCCAGCAGCTTAGTTCTTCGGAACACCGGGGAGCTGTTTTTT. Residues: CASSLVLRNTGELFF.

The chain links TRBV10-3 to TRBJ2-7; 8 bases map to TRBD1. Per the germline V gene, CDR1 is ENHRY and CDR2 is SYGVKD. The CDR3 totals 14 residues. With 3 bases clipped from V and 7 bases from J, the junction kept 8 bases outside the gene matches. For the CDR3, the DNA is TGTGCCATCAGTGATCCCAGGGGGCCGGGGGAGCAGTACTTC. This codes for CAISDPRGPGEQYF.

This clone has only a few counts. This sequence joins TRBV5-6 and TRBJ2-7; 8 nucleotides line up with TRBD2. Trimming removed 4 bases from V and 1 base from J; junction bases left unmatched: 10. Germline assignment: CDR1 SGHDT and CDR2 YYEEEE. The CDR3 runs 16 residues. The DNA of the CDR3 is TGTGCCAGCAGCCTCCCCGGGAGGGGGTGGTCCTACGAGCAGTACTTC. Encoded protein: CASSLPGRGWSYEQYF.